Listed below are T cell receptor beta chains from one sample, sequenced in a study of vaccination and CD4 T cells after COVID-19. Their cognate antigens are unknown. TCRdb fed the PCR reads into MiXCR, producing one record per CDR3 protein. The repertoire holds just under 10,000 distinct CDR3 sequences, with less than 60% as singletons. What was sequenced was CD4+ T cells from blood, cultured in vitro. The receptors were gathered from a human donor who had recovered from COVID-19. Each CDR3 is given with its conserved first and last residue. Fields, in order: clone size, V gene, J gene, D gene, CDR3 protein, CDR3 DNA. A D gene is named only where the DNA matches it firmly. Where a row states a size, it is once, few, many or the class of an expanded clone; other rows omit it.

-,TRBV5-1,TRBJ1-2,-,CASSLQSGMGGYTF,TGCGCCAGCAGCTTGCAATCAGGGATGGGGGGCTACACCTTC
-,TRBV29-1,TRBJ1-2,-,CSVELGQGFDPAYGYTF,TGCAGCGTTGAATTGGGCCAGGGTTTCGACCCCGCCTATGGCTACACCTTC
-,TRBV20-1,TRBJ1-2,-,CSAQPDIRGYTF,TGCAGTGCACAGCCGGATATACGTGGCTACACCTTC
-,TRBV2,TRBJ2-2,TRBD1,CAGRGPTGELFF,TGTGCCGGCAGGGGGCCCACCGGGGAGCTGTTTTTT
-,TRBV19,TRBJ1-2,TRBD1,CASSTRHTGQGELYGYTF,TGTGCCAGTAGTACCCGCCACACGGGACAGGGAGAATTGTATGGCTACACCTTC
-,TRBV7-2,TRBJ1-2,TRBD1,CASSTRDRAGGGYTF,TGTGCCAGCAGCACCAGGGACAGGGCCGGGGGTGGCTACACCTTC
-,TRBV7-6,TRBJ2-6,-,CASSLVPPNLGSSSSGANVLTF,TGTGCCAGCAGCTTAGTTCCCCCGAACTTGGGGTCTTCTAGCTCTGGGGCCAACGTCCTGACTTTC
-,TRBV6-1,TRBJ1-2,-,CASRLGERHYGYTF,TGTGCCAGCCGCCTGGGGGAGCGACACTATGGCTACACCTTC
-,TRBV20-1,TRBJ1-2,-,CSADNPTAGGGDGYTF,TGCAGTGCCGACAATCCCACGGCGGGGGGAGGTGATGGCTACACCTTC
once,TRBV7-9,TRBJ1-2,TRBD1,CASSGTGGASPYGYTF,TGTGCCAGCAGTGGGACAGGGGGCGCGTCGCCCTATGGCTACACCTTC
few,TRBV6-2/TRBV6-3,TRBJ2-2,TRBD2,CASTHLRGAGETNTGELFF,TGTGCCAGCACCCACCTTCGGGGAGCGGGGGAAACGAACACCGGGGAGCTGTTTTTT